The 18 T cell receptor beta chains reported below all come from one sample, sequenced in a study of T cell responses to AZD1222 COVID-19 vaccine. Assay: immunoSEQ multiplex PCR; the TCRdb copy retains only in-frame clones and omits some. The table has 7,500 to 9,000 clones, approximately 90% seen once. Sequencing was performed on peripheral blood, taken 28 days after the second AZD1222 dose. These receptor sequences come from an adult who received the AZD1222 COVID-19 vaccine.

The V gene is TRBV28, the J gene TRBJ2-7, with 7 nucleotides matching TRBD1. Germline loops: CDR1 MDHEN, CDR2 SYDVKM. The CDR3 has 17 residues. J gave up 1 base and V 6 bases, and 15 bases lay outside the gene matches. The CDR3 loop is CASSLPGRWDSSYEQYF. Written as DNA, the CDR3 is TGTGCCAGCAGCTTACCCGGTAGATGGGACAGTTCCTACGAGCAGTACTTC.

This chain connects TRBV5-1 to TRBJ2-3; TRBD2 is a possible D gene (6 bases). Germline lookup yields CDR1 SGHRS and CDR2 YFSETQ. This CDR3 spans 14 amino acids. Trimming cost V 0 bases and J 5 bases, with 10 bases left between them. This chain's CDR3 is CASSLAVGGDTQYF. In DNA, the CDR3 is TGCGCCAGCAGCTTGGCGGTCGGGGGAGATACGCAGTATTTT.

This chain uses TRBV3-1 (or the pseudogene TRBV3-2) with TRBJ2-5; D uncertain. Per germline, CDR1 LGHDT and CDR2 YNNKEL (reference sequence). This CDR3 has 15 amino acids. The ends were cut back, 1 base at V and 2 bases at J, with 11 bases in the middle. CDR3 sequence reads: CASSQVAAKQETQYF. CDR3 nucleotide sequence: TGTGCCAGCAGCCAAGTTGCGGCAAAACAAGAGACCCAGTACTTC.

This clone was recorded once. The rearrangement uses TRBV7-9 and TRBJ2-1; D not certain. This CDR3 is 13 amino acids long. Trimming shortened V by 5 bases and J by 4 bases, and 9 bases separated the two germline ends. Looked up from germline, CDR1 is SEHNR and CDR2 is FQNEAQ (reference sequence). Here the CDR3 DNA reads TGTGCCAGCAGCCGCGACGGATACAATGAGCAGTTCTTC. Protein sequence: CASSRDGYNEQFF.

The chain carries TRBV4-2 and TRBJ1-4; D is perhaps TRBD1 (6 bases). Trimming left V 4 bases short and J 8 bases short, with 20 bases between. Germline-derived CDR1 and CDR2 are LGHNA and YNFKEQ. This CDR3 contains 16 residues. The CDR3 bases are TGTGCCAGCAGCCCAAAAACCACAGGGAAGAGGGAAAAACTGTTTTTT. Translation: CASSPKTTGKREKLFF.

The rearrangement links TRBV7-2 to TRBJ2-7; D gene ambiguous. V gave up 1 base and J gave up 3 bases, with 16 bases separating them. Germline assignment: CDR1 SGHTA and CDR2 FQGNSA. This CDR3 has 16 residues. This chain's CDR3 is CASSLGGGQRFYEQYF. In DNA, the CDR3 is TGTGCCAGCAGCTTAGGGGGTGGGCAGCGTTTCTACGAGCAGTACTTC.

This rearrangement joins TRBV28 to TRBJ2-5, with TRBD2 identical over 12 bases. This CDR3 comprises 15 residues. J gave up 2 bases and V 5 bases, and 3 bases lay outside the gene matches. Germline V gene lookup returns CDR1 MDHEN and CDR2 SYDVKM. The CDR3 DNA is TGTGCCAGCAGTCGTACTAGCGGGGGGCAAGAGACCCAGTACTTC. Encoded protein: CASSRTSGGQETQYF. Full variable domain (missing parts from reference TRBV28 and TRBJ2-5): DVKVTQSSRYLVKRTGEKVFLECVQDMDHENMFWYRQDPGLGLRLIYFSYDVKMKEKGDIPEGYSVSREKKERFSLILESASTNQTSMYLCASSRTSGGQETQYFGPGTRLLVL.

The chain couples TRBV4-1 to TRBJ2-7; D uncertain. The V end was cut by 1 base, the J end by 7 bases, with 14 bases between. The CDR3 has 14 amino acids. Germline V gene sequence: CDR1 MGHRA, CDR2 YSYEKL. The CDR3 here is CASSQVGPPREQYF. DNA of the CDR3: TGCGCCAGCAGCCAAGTCGGCCCTCCGCGGGAGCAGTACTTC.

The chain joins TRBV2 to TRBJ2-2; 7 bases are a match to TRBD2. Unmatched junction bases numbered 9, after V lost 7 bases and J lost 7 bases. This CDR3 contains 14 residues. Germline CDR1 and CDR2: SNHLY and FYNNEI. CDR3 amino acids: CASTSLASGGELFF. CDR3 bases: TGTGCCAGCACCTCACTAGCGTCGGGCGGGGAGCTGTTTTTT.

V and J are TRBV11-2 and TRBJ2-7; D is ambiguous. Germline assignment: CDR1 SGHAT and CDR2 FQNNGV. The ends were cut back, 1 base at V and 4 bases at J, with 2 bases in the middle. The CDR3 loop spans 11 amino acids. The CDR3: CASSLVYEQYF. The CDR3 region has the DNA TGTGCCAGCAGCTTAGTGTACGAGCAGTACTTC.

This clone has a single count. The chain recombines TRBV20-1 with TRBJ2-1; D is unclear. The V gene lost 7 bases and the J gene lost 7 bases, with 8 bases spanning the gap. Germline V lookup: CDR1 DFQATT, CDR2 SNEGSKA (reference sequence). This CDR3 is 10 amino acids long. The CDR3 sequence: CSGRSNEQFF. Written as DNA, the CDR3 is TGCAGTGGGCGCTCGAATGAGCAGTTCTTC.

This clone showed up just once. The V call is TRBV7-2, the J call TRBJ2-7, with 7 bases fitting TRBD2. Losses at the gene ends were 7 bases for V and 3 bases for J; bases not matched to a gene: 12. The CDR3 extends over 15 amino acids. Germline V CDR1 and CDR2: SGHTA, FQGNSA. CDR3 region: CASNPGGGIDYEQYF. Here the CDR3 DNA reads TGTGCCAGCAACCCGGGGGGAGGGATAGACTACGAGCAGTACTTC.

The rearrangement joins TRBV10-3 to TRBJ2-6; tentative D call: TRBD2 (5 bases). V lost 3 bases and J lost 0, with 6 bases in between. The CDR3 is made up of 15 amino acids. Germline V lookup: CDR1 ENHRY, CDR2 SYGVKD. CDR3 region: CAISERDSGANVLTF. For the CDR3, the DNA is TGTGCCATCAGTGAACGGGACTCTGGGGCCAACGTCCTGACTTTC.

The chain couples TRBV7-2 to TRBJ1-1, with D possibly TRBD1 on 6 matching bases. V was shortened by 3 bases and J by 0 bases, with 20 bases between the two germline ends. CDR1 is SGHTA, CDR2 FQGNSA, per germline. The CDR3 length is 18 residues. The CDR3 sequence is CASSFIGDRRYMNTEAFF. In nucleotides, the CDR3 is TGTGCCAGCAGCTTCATTGGCGACAGGCGATACATGAACACTGAAGCTTTCTTT.

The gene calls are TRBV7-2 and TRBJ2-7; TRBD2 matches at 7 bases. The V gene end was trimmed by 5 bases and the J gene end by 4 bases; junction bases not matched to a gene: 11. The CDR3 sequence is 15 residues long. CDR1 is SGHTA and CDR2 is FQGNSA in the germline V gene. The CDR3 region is CASSLGYGGGYEQYF. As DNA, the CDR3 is TGTGCCAGCAGCCTAGGGTATGGCGGGGGATACGAGCAGTACTTC.

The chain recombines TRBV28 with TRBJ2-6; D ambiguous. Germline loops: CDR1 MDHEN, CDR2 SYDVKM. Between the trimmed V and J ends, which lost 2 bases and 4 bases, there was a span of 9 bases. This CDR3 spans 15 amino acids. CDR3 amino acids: CASSLSAGGANVLTF. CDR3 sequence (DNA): TGTGCCAGCAGTTTAAGCGCAGGCGGGGCCAACGTCCTGACTTTC. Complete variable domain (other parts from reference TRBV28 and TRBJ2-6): DVKVTQSSRYLVKRTGEKVFLECVQDMDHENMFWYRQDPGLGLRLIYFSYDVKMKEKGDIPEGYSVSREKKERFSLILESASTNQTSMYLCASSLSAGGANVLTFGAGSRLTVL.

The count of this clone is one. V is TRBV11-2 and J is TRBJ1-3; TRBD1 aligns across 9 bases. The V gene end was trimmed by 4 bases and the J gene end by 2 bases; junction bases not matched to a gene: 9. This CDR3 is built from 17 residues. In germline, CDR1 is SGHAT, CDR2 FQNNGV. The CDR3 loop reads CASSSHPTGGTGNTIYF. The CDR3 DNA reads TGTGCCAGCAGCTCGCACCCGACAGGGGGAACTGGAAACACCATATATTTT.

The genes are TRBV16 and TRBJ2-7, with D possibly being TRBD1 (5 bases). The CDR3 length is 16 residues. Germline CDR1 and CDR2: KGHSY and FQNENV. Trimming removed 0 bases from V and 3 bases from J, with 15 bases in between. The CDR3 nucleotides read TGTGCCAGCAGCCAATCTAAAGGGGAAGGGATCTACGAGCAGTACTTC. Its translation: CASSQSKGEGIYEQYF.